The text below deals with one T cell receptor beta chain. The data stem from a study of blood T cell repertoires in COVID-19. Study as a whole: Material from acute and convalescent COVID-19 was sourced from the United States, Italy and Spain. In each case, the material was cDNA or gDNA derived from T cells, B-cell-depleted T cells, or PBMCs.

V lost 2 bases to trimming and J lost 12 bases; unmatched junction nucleotides: 2. The CDR3 contains 12 residues. Germline CDR1 is SGHVS and CDR2 is FQNEAQ. Methods used by the authors: Cell counts per sample came from amplifying reference gene primers. Repertoires were generated with immunoSEQ multiplex PCR, while TCRdb's copy carries only in-frame clones and drops some. That table gives V, J and clone size, and the DNA gave D and trimming. The profile shows about 120,000 clones, around 76% of them singletons. Material for sequencing was peripheral blood. V is TRBV7-8 and J is TRBJ2-1; 9 nucleotides align to TRBD1. This receptor was obtained from a man aged 60 to 69 with acute or convalescent COVID-19. The CDR3 sequence: CASSLSGQGQFF. In DNA, the CDR3 is TGTGCCAGCAGCTTATCGGGACAGGGGCAGTTCTTC.